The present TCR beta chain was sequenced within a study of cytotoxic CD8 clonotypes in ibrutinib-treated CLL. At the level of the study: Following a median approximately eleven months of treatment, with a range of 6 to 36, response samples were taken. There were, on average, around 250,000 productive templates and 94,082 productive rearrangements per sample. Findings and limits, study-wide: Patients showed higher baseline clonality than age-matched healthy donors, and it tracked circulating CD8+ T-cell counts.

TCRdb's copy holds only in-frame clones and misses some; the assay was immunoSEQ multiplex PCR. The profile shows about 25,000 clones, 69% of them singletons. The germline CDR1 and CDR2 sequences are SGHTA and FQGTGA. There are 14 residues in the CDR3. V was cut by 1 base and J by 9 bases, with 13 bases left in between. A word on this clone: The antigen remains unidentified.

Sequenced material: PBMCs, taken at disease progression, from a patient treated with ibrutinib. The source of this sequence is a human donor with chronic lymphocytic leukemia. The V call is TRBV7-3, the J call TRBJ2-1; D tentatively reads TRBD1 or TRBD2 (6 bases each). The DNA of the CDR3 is TGTGCCAGCAGCTTAATGCGGGGACACCCTGAGCAGTTCTTC. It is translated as CASSLMRGHPEQFF.